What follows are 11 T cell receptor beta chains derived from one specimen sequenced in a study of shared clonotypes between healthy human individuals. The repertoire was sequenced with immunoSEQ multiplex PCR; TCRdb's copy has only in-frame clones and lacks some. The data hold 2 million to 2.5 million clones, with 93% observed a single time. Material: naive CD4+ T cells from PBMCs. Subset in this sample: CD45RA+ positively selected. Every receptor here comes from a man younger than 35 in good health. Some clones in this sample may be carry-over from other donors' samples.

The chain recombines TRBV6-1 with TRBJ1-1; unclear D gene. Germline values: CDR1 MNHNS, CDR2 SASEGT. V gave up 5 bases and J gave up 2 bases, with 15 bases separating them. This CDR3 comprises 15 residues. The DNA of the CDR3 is TGTGCCAGCAGTCTCTACCGGGTCCAAAACACTGAAGCTTTCTTT. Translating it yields CASSLYRVQNTEAFF.

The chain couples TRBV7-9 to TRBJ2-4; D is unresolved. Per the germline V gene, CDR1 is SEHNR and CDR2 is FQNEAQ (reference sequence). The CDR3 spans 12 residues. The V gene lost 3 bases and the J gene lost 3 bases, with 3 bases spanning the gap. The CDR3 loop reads CASSLSKNIQYF. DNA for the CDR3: TGTGCCAGCAGCTTGAGCAAAAACATTCAGTACTTC.

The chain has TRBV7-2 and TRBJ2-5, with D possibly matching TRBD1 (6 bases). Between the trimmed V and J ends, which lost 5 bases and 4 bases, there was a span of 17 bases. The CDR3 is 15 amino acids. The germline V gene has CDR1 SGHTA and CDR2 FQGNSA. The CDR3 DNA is TGTGCCAGCAGCGCACGCAGGGGAGTAGGAGAGACCCAGTACTTC. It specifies CASSARRGVGETQYF.

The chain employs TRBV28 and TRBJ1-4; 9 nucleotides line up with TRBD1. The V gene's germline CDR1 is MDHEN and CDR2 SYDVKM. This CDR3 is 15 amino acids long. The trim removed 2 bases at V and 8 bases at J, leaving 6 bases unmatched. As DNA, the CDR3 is TGTGCCAGCAGTTTACCACAGGGGGCATCGGAAAAACTGTTTTTT. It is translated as CASSLPQGASEKLFF.

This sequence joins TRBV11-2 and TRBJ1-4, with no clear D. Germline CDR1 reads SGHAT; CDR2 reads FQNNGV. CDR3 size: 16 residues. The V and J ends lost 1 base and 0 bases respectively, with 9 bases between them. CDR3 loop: CASSLGVGSTNEKLFF. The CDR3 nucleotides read TGTGCCAGCAGCTTAGGAGTGGGGTCAACTAATGAAAAACTGTTTTTT.

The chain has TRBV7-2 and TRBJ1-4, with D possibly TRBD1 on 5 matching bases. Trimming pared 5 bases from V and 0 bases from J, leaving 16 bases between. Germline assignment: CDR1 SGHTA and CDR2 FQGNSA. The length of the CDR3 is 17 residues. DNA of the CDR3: TGTGCCAGCAGCCCCCGGATAGGGACTGCAACTAATGAAAAACTGTTTTTT. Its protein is CASSPRIGTATNEKLFF.

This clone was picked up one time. This chain's CDR3 is CASRAGQGNTDTQYF. CDR3 coding DNA: TGTGCCAGCAGAGCGGGACAGGGGAACACAGATACGCAGTATTTT. The J gene is TRBJ2-3, the V gene TRBV27, with 10 bases aligning to TRBD1. This CDR3 is built from 15 residues. CDR1 is MNHEY, CDR2 SMNVEV, per germline (reference sequence). J gave up 2 bases and V 6 bases, and 5 bases lay outside the gene matches.

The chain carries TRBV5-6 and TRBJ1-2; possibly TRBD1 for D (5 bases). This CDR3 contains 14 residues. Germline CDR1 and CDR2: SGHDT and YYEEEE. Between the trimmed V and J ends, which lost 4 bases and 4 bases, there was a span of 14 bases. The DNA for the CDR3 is TGTGCCAGCAGCGTCATGGGGGGACCCTATGGCTACACCTTC. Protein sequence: CASSVMGGPYGYTF.

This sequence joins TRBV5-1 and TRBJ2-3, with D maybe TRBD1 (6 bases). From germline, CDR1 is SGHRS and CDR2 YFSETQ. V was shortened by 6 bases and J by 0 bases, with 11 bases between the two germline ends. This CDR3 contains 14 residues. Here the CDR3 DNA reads TGCGCCAGCACGGGACAAACAAGCACAGATACGCAGTATTTT. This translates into CASTGQTSTDTQYF.

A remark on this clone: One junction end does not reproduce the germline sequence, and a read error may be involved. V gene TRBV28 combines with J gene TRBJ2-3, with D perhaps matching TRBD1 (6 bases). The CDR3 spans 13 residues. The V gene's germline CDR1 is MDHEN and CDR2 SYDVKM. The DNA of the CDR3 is TGTGCCGGCAGTTTTTCCAGGGGAGATACGCAGTATTTT. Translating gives CAGSFSRGDTQYF.

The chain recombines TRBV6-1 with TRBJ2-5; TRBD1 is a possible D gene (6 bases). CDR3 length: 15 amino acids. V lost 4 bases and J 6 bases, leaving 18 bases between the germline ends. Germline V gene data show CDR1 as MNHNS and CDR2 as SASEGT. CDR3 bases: TGTGCCAGCAGTGTCGGGGCAGGGGAAGGAAAGACCCAGTACTTC. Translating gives CASSVGAGEGKTQYF.